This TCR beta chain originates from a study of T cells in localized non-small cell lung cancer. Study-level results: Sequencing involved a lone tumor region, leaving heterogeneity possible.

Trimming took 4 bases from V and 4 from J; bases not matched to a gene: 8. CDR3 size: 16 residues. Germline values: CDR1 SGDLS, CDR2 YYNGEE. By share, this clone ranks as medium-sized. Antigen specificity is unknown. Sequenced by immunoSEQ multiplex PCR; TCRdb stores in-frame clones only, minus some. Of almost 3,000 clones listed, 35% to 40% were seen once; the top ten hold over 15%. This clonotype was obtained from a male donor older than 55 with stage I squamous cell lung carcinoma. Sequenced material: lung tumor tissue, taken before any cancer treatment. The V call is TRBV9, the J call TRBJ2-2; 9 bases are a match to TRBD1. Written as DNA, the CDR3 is TGTGCCAGCAGCTCAACAGGGGGCTGGAGCACCGGGGAGCTGTTTTTT. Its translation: CASSSTGGWSTGELFF.